This TCR beta chain comes out of a study of blood T cell repertoires in COVID-19. Overall study context: Both acute and convalescent COVID-19 samples were obtained from the United States, Italy and Spain. From T cells, B-cell-depleted T cells, or PBMCs came the material, which was cDNA or gDNA.

Original processing notes: Nucleated cell number was recorded as an estimate derived from reference gene primer amplification. The protocol was immunoSEQ multiplex PCR, while the TCRdb copy is restricted to in-frame clones and leaves out a portion. V, J and clone size are those of that table, while D and trimming were read from the DNA. Of about 260,000 clones in the sample, more than 80% were seen once. Trimming took 4 bases from V and 1 from J, leaving 11 bases between them. The CDR3 is 14 residues long. CDR1 SGHDT and CDR2 YYEEEE come from the germline V gene. This chain links TRBV5-6 with TRBJ1-2, with D uncertain. The source material was peripheral blood. This receptor was taken from a woman aged 40 to 55 with acute or convalescent COVID-19. The CDR3: CASSLPGNNYGYTF. CDR3 nucleotides: TGTGCCAGCAGCCTTCCGGGGAATAACTATGGCTACACCTTC.